One T cell receptor (beta chain) is described in this entry. What it recognizes is unknown. The data originate from a study of cytomegalovirus exposure and HLA in healthy donors. Study-wide findings and caveats: Researchers reported in a later analysis that a missense DCLRE1C variant was tied to TCR beta V- and J-gene trimming. CMV serostatus was the sole immune exposure information available.

This PCR relied on a set of 60 Vbeta primers and 13 Jbeta primers. Here immunoSEQ multiplex PCR was the method, and the copy in TCRdb shows in-frame clones only, minus some. The sample carries roughly 99,000 clones, roughly three quarters recorded once. CDR3 length equals 15 residues. From germline, CDR1 is MNHEY and CDR2 SVGAGI. The V segment lost 7 bases and the J segment 6 bases; nucleotides outside the gene matches: 10. The sequence was collected from a middle-aged woman in good health and CMV-seronegative. The chain joins TRBV6-5 to TRBJ2-4, with TRBD1 matching 9 bases. The source material was PBMCs. The CDR3: CASISDRGSGNIQYF. For the CDR3, the DNA is TGTGCCAGCATCTCGGACAGGGGTTCGGGAAACATTCAGTACTTC.